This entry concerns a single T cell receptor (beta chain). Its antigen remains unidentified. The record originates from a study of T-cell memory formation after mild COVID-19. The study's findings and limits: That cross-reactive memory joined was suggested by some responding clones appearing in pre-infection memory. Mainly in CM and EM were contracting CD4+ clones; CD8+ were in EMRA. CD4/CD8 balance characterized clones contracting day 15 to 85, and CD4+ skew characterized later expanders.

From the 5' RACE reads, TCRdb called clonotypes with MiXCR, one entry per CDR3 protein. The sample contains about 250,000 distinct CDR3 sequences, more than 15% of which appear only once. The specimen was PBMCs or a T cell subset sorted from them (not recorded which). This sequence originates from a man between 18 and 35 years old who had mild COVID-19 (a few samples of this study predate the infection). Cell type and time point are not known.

This CDR3 is CASSQRFAQPQHF. The CDR3 nucleotides are TGCGCCAGCAGCCAACGCTTCGCTCAGCCCCAGCATTTT. The chain recombines TRBV4-1 with TRBJ1-5; D is unclear. V lost 2 bases to trimming and J lost 6 bases, with 8 bases between them. The CDR3 sequence is 13 residues long. Germline V gives CDR1 MGHRA, CDR2 YSYEKL.